The clone carrying this T cell receptor (beta chain) was seen only a few times. Its antigen is unknown. Germline V gene data show CDR1 as SGHAT and CDR2 as FQNNGV. Trimming took 5 bases from V and 2 from J; bases not matched to a gene: 5. The length of the CDR3 is 15 residues. The sample originates from a study of T cells in localized non-small cell lung cancer. General study results and limits: There was an association of higher blood T cell density with longer overall survival. Uninvolved adjacent lung showed peak T cell clonality, exceeding tumor. Researchers found a median approximately 57 of the top 100 tumor clones in adjacent lung.

Assay: immunoSEQ multiplex PCR; the TCRdb copy retains only in-frame clones and omits some. The repertoire has 20,000 to 30,000 clones, roughly 90% of them found once; the top ten carry about 29%. This receptor was obtained from a male donor older than 55 with stage I squamous cell lung carcinoma. The rearrangement links TRBV11-2 to TRBJ2-3; 9 bases line up with TRBD2. The starting material was peripheral blood, obtained before any cancer treatment. The CDR3 DNA is TGTGCCAGCAGCCCTCGACTAGCGGCCACAGATACGCAGTATTTT. Its translation is CASSPRLAATDTQYF.